This entry lists 30 T cell receptor beta chains sequenced from one sample in a study of shared clonotypes between healthy human individuals. The method was immunoSEQ multiplex PCR; TCRdb's version includes in-frame clones alone and lacks a portion of them. The table shows over a million clones, with around 78% occurring only once. Material for sequencing was memory CD4+ T cells from PBMCs. Subset indicated: CD45RA-negative fraction. Receptors originate from a man younger than 35 in good health. Some clones in this sample may be carry-over from other donors' samples.

The chain recombines TRBV5-6 with TRBJ2-1, with 10 bases fitting TRBD1. From germline, CDR1 is SGHDT and CDR2 YYEEEE. The CDR3 sequence is 16 residues long. V trimming: 3 bases; J trimming: 5 bases; junction bases outside the gene matches: 8. CDR3 bases: TGTGCCAGCAGCTCCCGGGACAGGGGCGGCCACAATGAGCAGTTCTTC. Amino acids: CASSSRDRGGHNEQFF.

The chain carries TRBV18 and TRBJ1-1, with D perhaps matching TRBD1 (5 bases). The germline CDR1 and CDR2 sequences are KGHSH and LQKENI. Trimming left V 3 bases short and J 1 base short, with 12 bases between. This CDR3 is 15 amino acids long. In DNA, the CDR3 is TGTGCCAGCTCACCCCCAGGGATCGGGAACACTGAAGCTTTCTTT. Translated, it gives CASSPPGIGNTEAFF.

The genes are TRBV7-3 and TRBJ2-3; no definite D call. Deletions cut 5 bases from V and 6 bases from J, with 12 bases between. Germline CDR1 is SGHTA and CDR2 is FQGTGA. The CDR3 covers 13 residues. The CDR3 reads CASSLRAMDTQYF. In nucleotides, the CDR3 is TGTGCCAGCAGCCTCCGAGCCATGGATACGCAGTATTTT.

This clone was seen a few times. The chain combines TRBV5-4 with TRBJ1-5, with a possible D match to TRBD1 (6 bases). Trimming removed 1 base at V and 5 bases at J, with 7 bases between. Germline values: CDR1 SGHNT, CDR2 YYREEE (reference sequence). This CDR3 comprises 13 residues. CDR3 DNA: TGTGCCAGCAGCTTGTCAGGGGATCAGCCCCAGCATTTT. Amino acids: CASSLSGDQPQHF.

The chain is built from TRBV7-8 and TRBJ1-2; TRBD1 matches at 8 bases. V lost 5 bases, J lost 3 bases, and 8 bases stayed unmatched. Germline V gene sequence: CDR1 SGHVS, CDR2 FQNEAQ. This CDR3 spans 15 amino acids. CDR3 sequence: CASSPRTGRDYGYTF. CDR3 DNA: TGTGCCAGCAGCCCACGGACAGGGAGAGACTATGGCTACACCTTC.

The chain uses TRBV11-1 and TRBJ2-3; 14 nucleotides align to TRBD2. Trimming took 1 base from V and 4 from J; bases not matched to a gene: 4. The CDR3 totals 17 residues. The V gene's germline CDR1 is SGHAT and CDR2 FQDESV (reference sequence). CDR3 nucleotide sequence: TGTGCCAGCAGCTTAGGGACTAGCGGGAGGTTTCCAGATACGCAGTATTTT. Protein: CASSLGTSGRFPDTQYF.

This chain joins TRBV28 and TRBJ1-5, with 8 bases lining up with TRBD1. Germline values: CDR1 MDHEN, CDR2 SYDVKM. The CDR3 loop spans 17 amino acids. After removal of 4 bases from V and 0 bases from J, the junction contained 8 bases not matched to a gene. The CDR3 DNA reads TGTGCCAGCAGTTCCGCCACAGGGGGATTTAGCAATCAGCCCCAGCATTTT. Protein product: CASSSATGGFSNQPQHF.

The rearrangement uses TRBV9 and TRBJ2-7; possible D gene TRBD1, 5 bases. CDR1 is SGDLS and CDR2 is YYNGEE in the germline V gene. V was trimmed by 4 bases and J by 2 bases, leaving 16 bases between them. The CDR3 spans 15 residues. In nucleotides, the CDR3 is TGTGCCAGCAGCCCCCACTCCCGACAGACCTACGAGCAGTACTTC. It encodes CASSPHSRQTYEQYF. Looking up the rest from reference TRBV9 and TRBJ2-7 gives the full variable domain: DSGVTQTPKHLITATGQRVTLRCSPRSGDLSVYWYQQSLDQGLQFLIQYYNGEERAKGNILERFSAQQFPDLHSELNLSSLELGDSALYFCASSPHSRQTYEQYFGPGTRLTVT.

On this clone: A read error likely explains this, since a far larger clone differs by one base. The CDR3 DNA sequence: TGTGCCAGCGGACACGGACAGGGGGATGGCTACACCTTC. This sequence encodes CASGHGQGDGYTF. This sequence joins TRBV6-1 and TRBJ1-2; 10 positions match TRBD1. The CDR3 totals 13 residues. Germline CDR1 reads MNHNS; CDR2 reads SASEGT. Losses at the gene ends were 8 bases for V and 6 bases for J; bases not matched to a gene: 6.

The chain combines TRBV27 with TRBJ1-2, with D perhaps TRBD1 (6 bases). The CDR3 consists of 16 residues. The ends were cut back, 0 bases at V and 8 bases at J, with 19 bases in the middle. Germline V gene sequence: CDR1 MNHEY, CDR2 SMNVEV (reference sequence). CDR3 sequence: CASSLSGGWGAWGYTF. CDR3 coding DNA: TGTGCCAGCAGTTTATCTGGAGGTTGGGGGGCTTGGGGCTACACCTTC.

This clone was recorded many times. This sequence joins TRBV6-1 and TRBJ2-7, with 8 bases that match TRBD2. V gave up 4 bases and J gave up 3 bases; unmatched junction bases: 8. This CDR3 comprises 15 residues. Germline V lookup: CDR1 MNHNS, CDR2 SASEGT. The CDR3 sequence is CASSGTSRLVYEQYF. CDR3 nucleotide sequence: TGTGCCAGCAGTGGGACTAGCCGTCTTGTCTACGAGCAGTACTTC.

The rearrangement joins TRBV27 to TRBJ1-1; D possibly corresponds to TRBD1 (5 bases). V gave up 3 bases and J gave up 5 bases, with 13 bases separating them. The germline gives CDR1 MNHEY, CDR2 SMNVEV (reference sequence). CDR3 size: 14 residues. The CDR3 sequence is CASSLGRAGTEAFF. DNA for the CDR3: TGTGCCAGCAGTTTGGGCAGGGCGGGAACTGAAGCTTTCTTT.

The chain joins TRBV7-3 to TRBJ1-1, with 9 nucleotides matching TRBD1. This CDR3 is 18 amino acids long. From germline, CDR1 is SGHTA and CDR2 FQGTGA. The trim removed 0 bases at V and 6 bases at J, leaving 14 bases unmatched. The CDR3 spells CASSLTGTGPLMAPEAFF. CDR3 nucleotides: TGTGCCAGCAGCTTAACAGGGACAGGGCCGCTCATGGCCCCTGAAGCTTTCTTT.

V gene TRBV9 combines with J gene TRBJ2-1; D not resolved. The CDR3 loop spans 17 amino acids. Germline CDR1 is SGDLS and CDR2 is YYNGEE. Trimming removed 3 bases from V and 0 bases from J, with 16 bases in between. The CDR3 spells CASSALAVVSSYNEQFF. The CDR3 nucleotides read TGTGCCAGCAGCGCCTTAGCTGTTGTGAGCTCCTACAATGAGCAGTTCTTC.

The chain links TRBV27 to TRBJ2-5, with D unresolved. Germline assignment: CDR1 MNHEY and CDR2 SMNVEV (reference sequence). There are 13 residues in the CDR3. V was pared by 2 bases and J by 0 bases, with 4 bases between. The CDR3 region is CASSLKYQETQYF. DNA for the CDR3: TGTGCCAGCAGTTTAAAGTACCAAGAGACCCAGTACTTC.

The chain links TRBV6-1 to TRBJ2-3; 13 bases line up with TRBD2. Germline CDR1 and CDR2: MNHNS and SASEGT. The trim removed 5 bases at V and 8 bases at J, leaving 7 bases unmatched. The CDR3 contains 15 residues. The CDR3 DNA follows: TGTGCCAGCAGTTCACTAGCGGGAGGGCCCGGTACGCAGTATTTT. Its protein product is CASSSLAGGPGTQYF.

The chain recombines TRBV12-5 with TRBJ2-1; TRBD1 is a possible D gene (5 bases). CDR1 is LGHNT and CDR2 is FRNRAP in the germline V gene. The V end was cut by 8 bases, the J end by 7 bases, with 15 bases between. This CDR3 region has 13 residues. The CDR3 nucleotides are TGTGCTAGTAAGGGGTCAGGTGGGAATGAGCAGTTCTTC. Amino acid sequence: CASKGSGGNEQFF.

This rearrangement joins TRBV29-1 to TRBJ2-5, with TRBD2 identical over 7 bases. The germline V gene has CDR1 SQVTM and CDR2 ANQGSEA. The CDR3 covers 10 residues. V shed 4 bases and J 11 bases; nucleotides not matched to a gene: 4. CDR3: CSVGVREQYF. For the CDR3, the DNA is TGCAGCGTTGGTGTGCGGGAGCAGTACTTC.

V gene TRBV7-2 combines with J gene TRBJ1-2; D gene unclear. CDR1 is SGHTA, CDR2 FQGNSA, per germline. The CDR3 loop spans 14 amino acids. V lost 1 base to trimming and J lost 7 bases, with 13 bases between them. CDR3 sequence: CASSLGLGLRGYTF. CDR3 nucleotides: TGTGCCAGCAGCTTAGGTCTGGGTTTGCGTGGCTACACCTTC.

The CDR3 spells CASSSVSGSRKTQYF. For the CDR3, the DNA is TGTGCCAGCAGCTCCGTTAGCGGGAGCAGAAAGACCCAGTACTTC. This chain connects TRBV6-5 to TRBJ2-5; 9 bases are shared with TRBD2. Germline CDR1 and CDR2: MNHEY and SVGAGI. V was clipped by 6 bases and J by 6 bases; unmatched bases: 11. The CDR3 is 15 amino acids.

The V and J genes are TRBV5-1 and TRBJ2-7; the D call may be TRBD1 or TRBD2 (6 bases each). From germline, CDR1 is SGHRS and CDR2 YFSETQ. With 4 bases removed from V and 1 base from J, the gap between germline ends came to 18 bases. This CDR3 has 16 amino acids. The CDR3 coding sequence is TGCGCCAGCAGCCTAGGGGGTAGCGGCCAGTCCTACGAGCAGTACTTC. This codes for CASSLGGSGQSYEQYF. Drawing the rest from reference TRBV5-1 and TRBJ2-7, the complete variable domain is KAGVTQTPRYLIKTRGQQVTLSCSPISGHRSVSWYQQTPGQGLQFLFEYFSETQRNKGNFPGRFSGRQFSNSRSEMNVSTLELGDSALYLCASSLGGSGQSYEQYFGPGTRLTVT.

CDR3 region: CASRQQGRGGYTF. The CDR3 nucleotides read TGTGCCAGCAGACAACAGGGTAGGGGGGGCTACACCTTC. V is TRBV28 and J is TRBJ1-2; D possibly corresponds to TRBD1 (6 bases). The CDR3 is 13 residues long. V was cut by 6 bases and J by 8 bases, with 16 bases left in between. Germline CDR1 MDHEN, CDR2 SYDVKM.

Details on this clone: The same CDR3 also results from other DNA sequences found in this sample. The chain couples TRBV29-1 to TRBJ1-1; no reliable D call. Between the trimmed V and J ends, which lost 4 bases and 0 bases, there was a span of 6 bases. CDR3 length: 12 residues. Germline CDR1 reads SQVTM; CDR2 reads ANQGSEA. As DNA, the CDR3 is TGCAGCGTTGGTAGGATGAACACTGAAGCTTTCTTT. The encoded protein is CSVGRMNTEAFF. The whole variable domain, filled in from reference TRBV29-1 and TRBJ1-1, reads SAVISQKPSRDICQRGTSLTIQCQVDSQVTMMFWYRQQPGQSLTLIATANQGSEATYESGFVIDKFPISRPNLTFSTLTVSNMSPEDSSIYLCSVGRMNTEAFFGQGTRLTVV.

The V call is TRBV5-4, the J call TRBJ2-5, with 8 nucleotides matching TRBD2. The CDR3 extends over 15 amino acids. Germline-derived CDR1 and CDR2 are SGHNT and YYREEE (reference sequence). J was trimmed by 0 bases and V by 6 bases; bases with no gene match: 7. The CDR3 reads CASTDGGENQETQYF. CDR3 sequence (DNA): TGTGCCAGCACCGACGGGGGGGAAAACCAAGAGACCCAGTACTTC.

The chain combines TRBV6-1 with TRBJ2-1; D call uncertain. The CDR3 has 14 amino acids. The V end was cut by 2 bases, the J end by 2 bases, with 7 bases between. From germline, CDR1 is MNHNS and CDR2 SASEGT. The chain's CDR3 is CASSESVTYNEQFF. The CDR3 DNA reads as TGTGCCAGCAGTGAATCCGTAACCTACAATGAGCAGTTCTTC.

The CDR3 bases are TGTGCCTGGGAGGACAGGGGAGGAGCGGATTCACCCCTCCACTTT. It codes for CAWEDRGGADSPLHF. The V call is TRBV30, the J call TRBJ1-6; 9 bases map to TRBD1. V lost 5 bases to trimming and J lost 8 bases; unmatched junction nucleotides: 10. CDR3 length: 15 amino acids. From germline, CDR1 is GTSNPN and CDR2 SVGIG (reference sequence).

The chain combines TRBV5-8 with TRBJ2-5; possible D gene TRBD1, 8 bases. V was trimmed by 4 bases and J by 2 bases, leaving 15 bases between them. This CDR3 comprises 15 residues. From germline, CDR1 is SGHTS and CDR2 YDEGEE. CDR3 sequence reads: CASSMDREGQETQYF. CDR3 nucleotides: TGTGCCAGCAGCATGGACAGGGAGGGACAAGAGACCCAGTACTTC.

The chain couples TRBV16 to TRBJ1-1; TRBD1 might be the D (6 bases). Trimming left V 4 bases short and J 0 bases short, with 21 bases between. The CDR3 runs 18 residues. From germline, CDR1 is KGHSY and CDR2 FQNENV. This CDR3 reads CASSRGPRGPLMNTEAFF. In DNA, the CDR3 is TGTGCCAGCAGCCGCGGACCCAGGGGACCGCTTATGAACACTGAAGCTTTCTTT.

The CDR3 DNA follows: TGTGCCAGCAGTTTACTACTAGATACCTACGAGCAGTACTTC. Amino acid sequence: CASSLLLDTYEQYF. The chain joins TRBV28 to TRBJ2-7, with D perhaps matching TRBD2 (5 bases). V lost 2 bases and J 2 bases, leaving 10 bases between the germline ends. The germline V gene encodes CDR1 MDHEN and CDR2 SYDVKM. This CDR3 region has 14 residues. Looking up the rest from reference TRBV28 and TRBJ2-7 gives the full variable domain: DVKVTQSSRYLVKRTGEKVFLECVQDMDHENMFWYRQDPGLGLRLIYFSYDVKMKEKGDIPEGYSVSREKKERFSLILESASTNQTSMYLCASSLLLDTYEQYFGPGTRLTVT.

This clone was counted ten times or more. The chain employs TRBV5-4 and TRBJ2-1, with 7 bases aligning to TRBD2. J was trimmed by 5 bases and V by 4 bases; bases with no gene match: 9. The CDR3 runs 15 residues. Germline assignment: CDR1 SGHNT and CDR2 YYREEE (reference sequence). As DNA, the CDR3 is TGTGCCAGCAGCAGGGACTACAGCAGACACAATGAGCAGTTCTTC. It yields the protein CASSRDYSRHNEQFF.